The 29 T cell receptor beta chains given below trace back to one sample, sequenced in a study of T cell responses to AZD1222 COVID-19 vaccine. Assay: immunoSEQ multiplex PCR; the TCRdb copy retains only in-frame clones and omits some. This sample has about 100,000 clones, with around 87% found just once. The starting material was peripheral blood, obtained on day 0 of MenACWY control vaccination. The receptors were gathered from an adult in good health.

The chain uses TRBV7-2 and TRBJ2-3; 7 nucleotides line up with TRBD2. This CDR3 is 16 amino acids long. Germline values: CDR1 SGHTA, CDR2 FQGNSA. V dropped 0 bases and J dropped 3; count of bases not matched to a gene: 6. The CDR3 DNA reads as TGTGCCAGCAGCTTAGCGGGAGGGCCCGGAACAGATACGCAGTATTTT. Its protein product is CASSLAGGPGTDTQYF.

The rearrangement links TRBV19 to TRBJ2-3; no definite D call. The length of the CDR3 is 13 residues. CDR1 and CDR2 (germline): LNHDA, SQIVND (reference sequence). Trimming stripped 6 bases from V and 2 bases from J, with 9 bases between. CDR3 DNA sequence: TGTGCCAGTAGAGAAGGTACCACAGATACGCAGTATTTT. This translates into CASREGTTDTQYF.

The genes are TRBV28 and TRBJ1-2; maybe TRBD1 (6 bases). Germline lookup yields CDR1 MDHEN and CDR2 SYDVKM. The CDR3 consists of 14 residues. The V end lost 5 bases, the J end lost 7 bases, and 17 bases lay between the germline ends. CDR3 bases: TGTGCCAGCAGTGTGGAGGGGGGGGAGCGTGGCTACACCTTC. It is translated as CASSVEGGERGYTF.

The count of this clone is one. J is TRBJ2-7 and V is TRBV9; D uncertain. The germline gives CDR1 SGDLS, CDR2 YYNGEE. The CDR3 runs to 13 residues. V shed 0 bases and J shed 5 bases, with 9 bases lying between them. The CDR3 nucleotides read TGTGCCAGCAGCGTAGTGAAAGGAAACGAGCAGTACTTC. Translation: CASSVVKGNEQYF.

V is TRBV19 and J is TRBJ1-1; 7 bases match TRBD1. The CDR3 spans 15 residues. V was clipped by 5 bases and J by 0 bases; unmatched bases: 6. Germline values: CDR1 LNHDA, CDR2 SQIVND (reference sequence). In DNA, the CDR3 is TGTGCCAGTAGTTTACAGGGGTTGATGAACACTGAAGCTTTCTTT. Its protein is CASSLQGLMNTEAFF.

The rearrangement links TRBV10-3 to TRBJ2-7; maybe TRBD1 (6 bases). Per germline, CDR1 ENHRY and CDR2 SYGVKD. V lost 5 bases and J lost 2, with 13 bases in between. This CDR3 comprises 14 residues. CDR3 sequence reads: CAISSGTTTYEQYF. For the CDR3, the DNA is TGTGCCATCAGTTCCGGGACAACTACCTACGAGCAGTACTTC.

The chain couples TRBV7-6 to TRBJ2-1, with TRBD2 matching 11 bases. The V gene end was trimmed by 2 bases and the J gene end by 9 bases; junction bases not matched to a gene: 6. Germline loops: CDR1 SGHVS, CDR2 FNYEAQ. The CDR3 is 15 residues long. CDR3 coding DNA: TGTGCCAGCAGCTTAAATAGCGGGAGGGCTACTGAGCAGTTCTTC. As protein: CASSLNSGRATEQFF. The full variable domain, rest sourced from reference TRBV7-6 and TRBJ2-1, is GAGVSQSPRYKVTKRGQDVALRCDPISGHVSLYWYRQALGQGPEFLTYFNYEAQQDKSGLPNDRFSAERPEGSISTLTIQRTEQRDSAMYRCASSLNSGRATEQFFGPGTRLTVL.

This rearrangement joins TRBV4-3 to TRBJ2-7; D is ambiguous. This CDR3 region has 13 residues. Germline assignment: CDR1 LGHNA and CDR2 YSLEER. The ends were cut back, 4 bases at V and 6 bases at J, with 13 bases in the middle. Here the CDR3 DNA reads TGCGCCAGCAGCCGCGGAAAGGAGTTCGAGCAGTACTTC. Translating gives CASSRGKEFEQYF.

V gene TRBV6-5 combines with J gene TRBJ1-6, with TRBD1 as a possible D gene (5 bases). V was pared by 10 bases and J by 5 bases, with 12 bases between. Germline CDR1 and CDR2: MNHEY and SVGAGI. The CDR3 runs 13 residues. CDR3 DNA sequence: TGTGCCATCCGGGACGGTAATAATTCACCCCTCCACTTT. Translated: CAIRDGNNSPLHF.

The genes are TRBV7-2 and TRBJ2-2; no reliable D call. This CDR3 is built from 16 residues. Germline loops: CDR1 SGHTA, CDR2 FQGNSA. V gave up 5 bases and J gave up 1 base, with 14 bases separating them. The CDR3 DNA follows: TGTGCCAGCAGCCGGACCATCCTTAAGAACACCGGGGAGCTGTTTTTT. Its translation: CASSRTILKNTGELFF.

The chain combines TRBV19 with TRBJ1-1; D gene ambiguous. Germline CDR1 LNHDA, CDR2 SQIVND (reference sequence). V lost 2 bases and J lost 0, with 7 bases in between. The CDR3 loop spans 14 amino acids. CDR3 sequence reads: CASSIRRMNTEAFF. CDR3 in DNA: TGTGCCAGTAGTATAAGGAGGATGAACACTGAAGCTTTCTTT.

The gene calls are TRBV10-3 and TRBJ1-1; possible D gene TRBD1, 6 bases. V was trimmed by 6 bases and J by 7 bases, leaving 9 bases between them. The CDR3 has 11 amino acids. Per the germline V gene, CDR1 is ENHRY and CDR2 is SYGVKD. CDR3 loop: CAIRGAGEAFF. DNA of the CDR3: TGTGCCATCAGGGGGGCCGGTGAAGCTTTCTTT.

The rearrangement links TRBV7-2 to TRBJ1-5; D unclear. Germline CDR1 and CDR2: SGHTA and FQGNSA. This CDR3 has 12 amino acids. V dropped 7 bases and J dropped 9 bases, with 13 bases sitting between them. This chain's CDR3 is CASNLGSGPQHF. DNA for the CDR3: TGTGCCAGCAATTTAGGGTCTGGGCCCCAGCATTTT.

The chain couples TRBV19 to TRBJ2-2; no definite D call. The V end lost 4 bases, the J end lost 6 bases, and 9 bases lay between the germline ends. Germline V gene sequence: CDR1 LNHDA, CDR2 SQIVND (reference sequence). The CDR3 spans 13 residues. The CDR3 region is CASSTTRPGELFF. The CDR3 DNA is TGTGCCAGTAGTACTACCAGACCCGGGGAGCTGTTTTTT.

Here the CDR3 DNA reads TGTGCCTGGAGCACGCGGACAGGGGGCCCCTACGAGCAGTACTTC. Amino acids: CAWSTRTGGPYEQYF. The rearrangement uses TRBV30 and TRBJ2-7, with 11 positions matching TRBD1. The CDR3 runs 15 residues. With 3 bases clipped from V and 2 bases from J, the junction kept 6 bases outside the gene matches. Germline V lookup: CDR1 GTSNPN, CDR2 SVGIG (reference sequence).

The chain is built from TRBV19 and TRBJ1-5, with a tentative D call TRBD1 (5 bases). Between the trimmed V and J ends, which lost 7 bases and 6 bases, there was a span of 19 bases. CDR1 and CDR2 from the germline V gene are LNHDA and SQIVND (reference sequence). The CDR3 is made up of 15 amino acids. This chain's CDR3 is CASTPGPGKAQPQHF. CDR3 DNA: TGTGCCAGTACACCAGGGCCGGGGAAGGCTCAGCCCCAGCATTTT.

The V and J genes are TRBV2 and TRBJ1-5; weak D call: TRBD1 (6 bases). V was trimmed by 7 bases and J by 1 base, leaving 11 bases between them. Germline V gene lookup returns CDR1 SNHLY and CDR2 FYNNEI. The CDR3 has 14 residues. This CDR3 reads CASTPTGSNQPQHF. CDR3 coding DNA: TGTGCCAGCACCCCTACAGGGAGCAATCAGCCCCAGCATTTT.

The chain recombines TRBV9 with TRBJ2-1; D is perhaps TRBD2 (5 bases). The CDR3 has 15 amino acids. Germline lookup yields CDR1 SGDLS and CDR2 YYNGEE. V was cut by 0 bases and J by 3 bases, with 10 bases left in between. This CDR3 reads CASSVGSGLYNEQFF. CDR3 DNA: TGTGCCAGCAGCGTAGGGAGCGGCCTCTACAATGAGCAGTTCTTC.

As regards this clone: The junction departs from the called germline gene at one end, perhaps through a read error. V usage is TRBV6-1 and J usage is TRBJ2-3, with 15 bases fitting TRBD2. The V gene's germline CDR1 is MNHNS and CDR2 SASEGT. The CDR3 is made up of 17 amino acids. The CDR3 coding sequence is TGTGCCAGCAGTGAACCGGGACTAGCGGGGGGCACAGGTACGCAGTATTTT. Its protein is CASSEPGLAGGTGTQYF.

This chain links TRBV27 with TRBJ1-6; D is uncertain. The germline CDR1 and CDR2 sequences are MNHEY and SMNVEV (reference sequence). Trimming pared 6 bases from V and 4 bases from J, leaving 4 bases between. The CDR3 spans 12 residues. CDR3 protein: CASRRYNSPLHF. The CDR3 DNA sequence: TGTGCCAGCAGAAGGTATAATTCACCCCTCCACTTT.

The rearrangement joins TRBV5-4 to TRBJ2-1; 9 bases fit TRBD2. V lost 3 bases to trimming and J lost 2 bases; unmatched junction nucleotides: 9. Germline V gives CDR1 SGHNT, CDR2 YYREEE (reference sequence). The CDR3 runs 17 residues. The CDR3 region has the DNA TGTGCCAGCAGCTGGGGGCTGAGCGGGGGGACCTACAATGAGCAGTTCTTC. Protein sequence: CASSWGLSGGTYNEQFF.

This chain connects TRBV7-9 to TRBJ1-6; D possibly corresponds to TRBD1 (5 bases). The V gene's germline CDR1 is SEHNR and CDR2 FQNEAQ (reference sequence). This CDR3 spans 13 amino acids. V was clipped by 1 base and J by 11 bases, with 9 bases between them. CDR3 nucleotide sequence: TGTGCCAGCAGCTTAGGCGGGGGGACACCCCTCCACTTT. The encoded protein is CASSLGGGTPLHF.

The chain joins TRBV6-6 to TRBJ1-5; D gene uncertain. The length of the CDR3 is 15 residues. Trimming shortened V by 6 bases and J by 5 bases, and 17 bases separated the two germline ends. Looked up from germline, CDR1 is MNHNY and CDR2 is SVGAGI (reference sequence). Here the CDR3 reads CASSQSAGRDQPQHF. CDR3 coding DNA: TGTGCCAGCAGCCAATCCGCCGGGAGGGATCAGCCCCAGCATTTT.

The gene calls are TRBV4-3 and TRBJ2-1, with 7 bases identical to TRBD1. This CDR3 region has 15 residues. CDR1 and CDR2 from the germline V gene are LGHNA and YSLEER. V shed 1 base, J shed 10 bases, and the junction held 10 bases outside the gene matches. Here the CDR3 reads CASSQASNRGGEQFF. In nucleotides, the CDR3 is TGCGCCAGCAGCCAAGCCTCGAACAGGGGTGGCGAGCAGTTCTTC.

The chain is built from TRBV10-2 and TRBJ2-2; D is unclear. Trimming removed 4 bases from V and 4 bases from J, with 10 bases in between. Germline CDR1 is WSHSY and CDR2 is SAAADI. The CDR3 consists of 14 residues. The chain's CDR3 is CASSVGLLTGELFF. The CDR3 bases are TGCGCCAGCAGTGTCGGCTTACTCACCGGGGAGCTGTTTTTT.

The CDR3 coding sequence is TGTGCCAGCAGTTACTTTCCTCAAGGCTATGGCTACACCTTC. This sequence encodes CASSYFPQGYGYTF. The chain couples TRBV6-5 to TRBJ1-2; D gene unclear. This CDR3 contains 14 residues. V was shortened by 1 base and J by 4 bases, with 10 bases between the two germline ends. Germline V gene lookup returns CDR1 MNHEY and CDR2 SVGAGI.

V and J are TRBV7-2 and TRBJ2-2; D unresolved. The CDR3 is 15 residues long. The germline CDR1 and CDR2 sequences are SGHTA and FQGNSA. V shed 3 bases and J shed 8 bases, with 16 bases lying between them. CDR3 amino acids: CASSFDGLEGGELFF. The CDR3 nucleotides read TGTGCCAGCAGCTTTGATGGGTTGGAAGGGGGGGAGCTGTTTTTT.

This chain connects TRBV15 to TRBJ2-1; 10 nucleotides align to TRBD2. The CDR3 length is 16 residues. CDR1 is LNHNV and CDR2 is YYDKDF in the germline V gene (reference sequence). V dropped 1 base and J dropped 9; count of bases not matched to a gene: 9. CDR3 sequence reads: CATSRVPSGRSAEQFF. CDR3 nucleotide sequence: TGTGCCACCAGCAGAGTCCCTAGCGGGAGATCTGCTGAGCAGTTCTTC.

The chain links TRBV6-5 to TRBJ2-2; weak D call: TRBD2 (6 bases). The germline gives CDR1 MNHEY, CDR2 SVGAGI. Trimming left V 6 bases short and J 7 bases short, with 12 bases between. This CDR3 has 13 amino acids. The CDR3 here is CASSILASGELFF. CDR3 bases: TGTGCCAGCAGCATCCTAGCGAGCGGGGAGCTGTTTTTT.